These 27 T cell receptor beta chains came from one sample sequenced in a study of blood T cells in healthy people across ages. Primers used in a second PCR of roughly 6 to 12 cycles were a sample-barcoded 5' primer and a J-beta primer mix. TCRdb fed the 5' RACE reads into MiXCR, producing one record per CDR3 protein. The repertoire includes 1.2 million to 1.5 million distinct CDR3 sequences, roughly 60% of them detected once, and 6.7% sits in the top ten. Material for sequencing was blood. The source of these receptors is a man aged 18 to 35 in good health.

The CDR3 DNA reads TGCGCCAGCAGCCCTGGGTTGGGTGCCGGGGCCAACGTCCTGACTTTC. It codes for CASSPGLGAGANVLTF. The V gene is TRBV4-3, the J gene TRBJ2-6; D unresolved. This CDR3 contains 16 residues. Trimming removed 4 bases at V and 4 bases at J, with 14 bases between. Per germline, CDR1 LGHNA and CDR2 YSLEER.

This chain connects TRBV15 to TRBJ1-1; D ambiguous. V shed 0 bases and J shed 3 bases, with 14 bases lying between them. There are 16 residues in the CDR3. The germline CDR1 and CDR2 sequences are LNHNV and YYDKDF (reference sequence). CDR3 loop: CATSRDPDPTDTEAFF. The CDR3, as DNA: TGTGCCACCAGCAGAGACCCGGACCCTACCGACACTGAAGCTTTCTTT.

Only a few counts were recorded for this clonotype. This rearrangement joins TRBV2 to TRBJ1-5; D not certain. CDR1 and CDR2 from the germline V gene are SNHLY and FYNNEI. The CDR3 is 14 residues long. Trimming removed 4 bases at V and 0 bases at J, with 7 bases between. Here the CDR3 reads CASSGVNSNQPQHF. CDR3 DNA: TGTGCCAGCAGTGGGGTTAATAGCAATCAGCCCCAGCATTTT.

The genes are TRBV28 and TRBJ1-2; 12 nucleotides align to TRBD1. Unmatched junction bases numbered 9, after V lost 6 bases and J lost 7 bases. The CDR3 runs to 15 residues. CDR1 MDHEN and CDR2 SYDVKM come from the germline V gene. The CDR3 DNA sequence: TGTGCCAGCAGCCTCGGGGGACAGGGGGCGTCTGGCTACACCTTC. As protein: CASSLGGQGASGYTF.

This clonotype was counted between two and nine times. The V and J genes are TRBV27 and TRBJ2-7; D not resolved. The CDR3 extends over 13 amino acids. Germline CDR1 is MNHEY and CDR2 is SMNVEV (reference sequence). Deletions cut 6 bases from V and 0 bases from J, with 9 bases between. The CDR3 here is CASSLSYSYEQYF. The DNA for the CDR3 is TGTGCCAGCAGCCTCAGCTACTCCTACGAGCAGTACTTC.

The chain links TRBV10-3 to TRBJ2-4, with TRBD2 matching over 9 bases. The end of the DNA is better explained by TRBJ2-7, so the J call may be wrong. The germline CDR1 and CDR2 sequences are ENHRY and SYGVKD. CDR3 length: 15 residues. For the CDR3, the DNA is TGTGCCATCGCCTCGGATTGGACTAGCGATTACGAGCAGTACTTC. It translates to CAIASDWTSDYEQYF.

The V call is TRBV27, the J call TRBJ2-6, with no clear D. V lost 8 bases and J lost 3, with 8 bases in between. Germline CDR1 and CDR2: MNHEY and SMNVEV (reference sequence). The CDR3 has 13 amino acids. This CDR3 is CASGDGGANVLTF. The CDR3, as DNA: TGTGCCAGCGGTGACGGTGGGGCCAACGTCCTGACTTTC.

V gene TRBV27 combines with J gene TRBJ2-1; 13 nucleotides align to TRBD2. The CDR3 is made up of 16 amino acids. CDR1 and CDR2 (germline): MNHEY, SMNVEV (reference sequence). J lost 7 bases, V lost 4 bases, and 7 bases had no gene match. CDR3 amino acids: CASSSGTSGISNEQFF. CDR3 in DNA: TGTGCCAGCAGTTCCGGGACTAGCGGGATTTCGAATGAGCAGTTCTTC.

This clonotype turned up a few times. The chain carries TRBV3-1 and TRBJ2-7; the D gene is possibly TRBD1 (6 bases). The V and J ends lost 0 bases and 8 bases respectively, with 14 bases between them. The V gene's germline CDR1 is LGHDT and CDR2 YNNKEL (reference sequence). The CDR3 loop spans 14 amino acids. In DNA form, the CDR3 reads TGTGCCAGCAGCCAAGATGCCCTGGACAGAAAGCAGTACTTC. Its translation: CASSQDALDRKQYF.

This clonotype was observed a handful of times. This chain links TRBV9 with TRBJ2-1; the D is unclear. V lost 3 bases and J 3 bases, leaving 10 bases between the germline ends. The CDR3 spans 14 residues. Looked up from germline, CDR1 is SGDLS and CDR2 is YYNGEE. CDR3: CASSDRFSYNEQFF. CDR3 in DNA: TGTGCCAGCAGCGATCGGTTTAGCTACAATGAGCAGTTCTTC. The entire variable domain, with the rest obtained from reference TRBV9 and TRBJ2-1, is as follows: DSGVTQTPKHLITATGQRVTLRCSPRSGDLSVYWYQQSLDQGLQFLIQYYNGEERAKGNILERFSAQQFPDLHSELNLSSLELGDSALYFCASSDRFSYNEQFFGPGTRLTVL.

The CDR3 spells CSAQPTSGNTIYF. The CDR3, as DNA: TGCAGTGCCCAACCGACCTCTGGAAACACCATATATTTT. V gene TRBV20-1 combines with J gene TRBJ1-3; D is undetermined. Germline CDR1 DFQATT, CDR2 SNEGSKA (reference sequence). Trimming removed 6 bases at V and 0 bases at J, with 9 bases between. The CDR3 runs to 13 residues.

The chain links TRBV28 to TRBJ2-3; D is unresolved. CDR3 length: 11 amino acids. CDR1 is MDHEN, CDR2 SYDVKM, per germline. V was cut by 8 bases and J by 6 bases, with 9 bases left in between. The CDR3 DNA reads TGTGCCAGCCAGTATGGGGATACGCAGTATTTT. It is translated as CASQYGDTQYF.

The chain recombines TRBV15 with TRBJ1-2; 8 bases line up with TRBD1. The CDR3 is 16 residues long. Germline V CDR1 and CDR2: LNHNV, YYDKDF (reference sequence). The V segment lost 0 bases and the J segment 4 bases; nucleotides outside the gene matches: 7. The CDR3 DNA follows: TGTGCCACCAGCAGAGATCGGCCAGGGGGCATCTATGGCTACACCTTC. Translating it yields CATSRDRPGGIYGYTF.

This clonotype was found a few times. The chain links TRBV19 to TRBJ2-3, with TRBD2 as a possible D gene (6 bases). Per the germline V gene, CDR1 is LNHDA and CDR2 is SQIVND (reference sequence). V was cut by 7 bases and J by 3 bases, with 17 bases left in between. The CDR3 contains 15 residues. CDR3 sequence: CASNLEGPETDTQYF. The CDR3 DNA is TGTGCCAGTAATTTGGAGGGCCCGGAGACAGATACGCAGTATTTT.

This clonotype was found a few times. This sequence joins TRBV7-2 and TRBJ2-4; D gene uncertain. CDR1 and CDR2 from the germline V gene are SGHTA and FQGNSA. The ends were cut back, 5 bases at V and 1 base at J, with 12 bases in the middle. The CDR3 is 15 amino acids. The CDR3 spells CASSAATLAKNIQYF. DNA for the CDR3: TGTGCCAGCAGCGCAGCTACCTTGGCCAAAAACATTCAGTACTTC.

This clonotype has only a few counts. V usage is TRBV7-9 and J usage is TRBJ2-7; no definite D call. Germline lookup yields CDR1 SEHNR and CDR2 FQNEAQ (reference sequence). The CDR3 sequence is 14 residues long. V lost 6 bases, J lost 0 bases, and 12 bases lay in between. The chain's CDR3 is CASSLADGSYEQYF. The CDR3 DNA sequence: TGTGCCAGCAGTCTGGCGGACGGCTCCTACGAGCAGTACTTC.

The CDR3 loop reads CASSSRTGVEQYF. The CDR3 nucleotides are TGTGCCAGCAGCTCACGGACAGGGGTCGAGCAGTACTTC. The chain couples TRBV7-9 to TRBJ2-5; 9 bases match TRBD1. The J call may not be correct, given that the DNA end is closer to TRBJ2-7. The CDR3 contains 13 residues. CDR1 and CDR2 from the germline V gene are SEHNR and FQNEAQ (reference sequence).

The chain employs TRBV6-1 and TRBJ2-6; 7 nucleotides line up with TRBD1. After removal of 5 bases from V and 0 bases from J, the junction contained 19 bases not matched to a gene. This CDR3 region has 21 residues. Germline assignment: CDR1 MNHNS and CDR2 SASEGT. Here the CDR3 reads CASSTGIPGQSTSSGANVLTF. CDR3 DNA sequence: TGTGCCAGCAGTACGGGTATACCGGGACAGAGTACTAGCTCTGGGGCCAACGTCCTGACTTTC.

The chain links TRBV12-3 or TRBV12-4 to TRBJ2-3; D tentatively fits TRBD1 or TRBD2 (5 bases each). The CDR3 spans 16 residues. Trimming shortened V by 6 bases and J by 1 base, and 17 bases separated the two germline ends. Here the CDR3 DNA reads TGTGCCAGCAGCACTCATTACGGGGACCGCACAGATACGCAGTATTTT. Protein: CASSTHYGDRTDTQYF.

The gene calls are TRBV15 and TRBJ2-7; D is tentatively TRBD1 or TRBD2 (6 bases each). CDR1 is LNHNV and CDR2 is YYDKDF in the germline V gene (reference sequence). The V end lost 1 base, the J end lost 7 bases, and 14 bases lay between the germline ends. The CDR3 covers 14 residues. The DNA for the CDR3 is TGTGCCACCAGCAGAGCCGCCCTAGGGGGGGAGCAGTACTTC. This encodes CATSRAALGGEQYF.

The chain combines TRBV29-1 with TRBJ2-3; unclear D gene. The CDR3 sequence is 11 residues long. V dropped 5 bases and J dropped 6 bases, with 9 bases sitting between them. Germline V gene sequence: CDR1 SQVTM, CDR2 ANQGSEA. The CDR3 coding sequence is TGCAGCGTTTTGGGTTCCGATACGCAGTATTTT. This encodes CSVLGSDTQYF.

V and J are TRBV2 and TRBJ2-1; 7 bases fit TRBD1. Germline V gene lookup returns CDR1 SNHLY and CDR2 FYNNEI. V lost 5 bases, J lost 5 bases, and 12 bases stayed unmatched. This CDR3 region has 16 residues. CDR3 DNA: TGTGCCAGCAGTTCAACCAACAGGGGTCCGCACAATGAGCAGTTCTTC. Protein product: CASSSTNRGPHNEQFF.

V and J are TRBV7-9 and TRBJ2-7; TRBD1 or TRBD2 may be the D gene (6 bases each). The CDR3 contains 17 residues. Germline CDR1 and CDR2: SEHNR and FQNEAQ (reference sequence). V shed 2 bases and J shed 1 base, with 18 bases lying between them. The CDR3 spells CASSLPRTEGGSYEQYF. The CDR3 nucleotides read TGTGCCAGCAGCTTACCAAGGACGGAAGGGGGGTCCTACGAGCAGTACTTC.

V usage is TRBV14 and J usage is TRBJ2-4; weak D call: TRBD2 (5 bases). Looked up from germline, CDR1 is SGHDN and CDR2 is FVKESK. CDR3 length equals 13 residues. Between the trimmed V and J ends, which lost 3 bases and 9 bases, there was a span of 12 bases. CDR3 nucleotide sequence: TGTGCCAGCAGCCACGGGATCACGGGCATTCAGTACTTC. Residues: CASSHGITGIQYF.

The J gene is TRBJ1-2, the V gene TRBV20-1; a possible D gene is TRBD1 (6 bases). V was shortened by 6 bases and J by 4 bases, with 15 bases between the two germline ends. Germline V gene lookup returns CDR1 DFQATT and CDR2 SNEGSKA (reference sequence). This CDR3 contains 13 residues. As DNA, the CDR3 is TGCAGTGCCCTGACAGGCGGTATCTATGGCTACACCTTC. As protein: CSALTGGIYGYTF.

This sequence joins TRBV6-2 or TRBV6-3 and TRBJ1-4, with D uncertain. Trimming shortened V by 3 bases and J by 0 bases, and 11 bases separated the two germline ends. Germline V gene lookup returns CDR1 MNHEY and CDR2 SVGEGT. The CDR3 has 16 amino acids. The CDR3 region is CASSYTGPATNEKLFF. CDR3 DNA sequence: TGTGCCAGCAGTTATACGGGCCCAGCAACTAATGAAAAACTGTTTTTT.

This clonotype has just a few counts. The chain recombines TRBV6-6 with TRBJ2-5, with D possibly TRBD1 on 6 matching bases. The J call may be incorrect, as the DNA end agrees better with TRBJ2-7. The CDR3 loop spans 14 amino acids. Germline lookup yields CDR1 MNHNY and CDR2 SVGAGI (reference sequence). The DNA for the CDR3 is TGTGCCAGCAGCAAGACAGGTTCGGGGTACGAGCAGTACTTC. It is translated as CASSKTGSGYEQYF.